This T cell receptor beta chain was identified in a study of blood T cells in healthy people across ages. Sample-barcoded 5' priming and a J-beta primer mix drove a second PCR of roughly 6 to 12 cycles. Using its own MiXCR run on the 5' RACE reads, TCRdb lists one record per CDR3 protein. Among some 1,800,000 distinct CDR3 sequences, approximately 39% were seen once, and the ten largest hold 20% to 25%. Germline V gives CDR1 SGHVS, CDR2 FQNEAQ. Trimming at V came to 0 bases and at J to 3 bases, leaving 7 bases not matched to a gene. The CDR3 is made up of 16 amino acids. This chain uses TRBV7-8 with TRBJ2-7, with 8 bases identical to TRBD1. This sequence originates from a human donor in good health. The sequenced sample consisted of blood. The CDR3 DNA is TGTGCCAGCAGCTTAGCGAGAGGACAGGGTAACTACGAGCAGTACTTC. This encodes CASSLARGQGNYEQYF.